This paragraph covers one T cell receptor beta chain sequence. Antigen: not known. These data are taken from a study of T-cell reconstitution after alpha-beta-depleted transplantation in children. Study outcomes and limitations: Hyperexpanded clones declined; after one year, newly produced T cells mostly supplied diversity. Several hundred graft clones that had expanded were reportedly the source of alpha-beta T cells about two months after transplant. Some patients showed high day-60 TCRbeta diversity, which derived from surviving recipient T cells and thymic progenitors.

As it was prepared, the TCRbeta library received unique molecular identifiers. TCRdb reprocessed the PCR reads with MiXCR, giving one entry per CDR3 protein. The sample lists about 900,000 distinct CDR3 sequences; around 30% were seen once. Germline assignment: CDR1 DFQATT and CDR2 SNEGSKA (reference sequence). The CDR3 covers 14 residues. The V and J ends lost 5 bases and 1 base, in that order; junction bases with no gene match: 6. Specimen: PBMCs, mostly from graft donor cells, collected 360 days after TCRalphabeta/CD19-depleted stem cell transplant. The sequence was collected from a boy younger than two who had a stem cell transplant for SCID, so the T cells may come from the graft donor. The V and J genes are TRBV20-1 and TRBJ2-3, with TRBD2 identical over 7 bases. The CDR3 nucleotides are TGCAGTGCTGGGGGGGGATCCCGCACAGATACGCAGTATTTT. It translates to CSAGGGSRTDTQYF.